This T cell receptor beta chain came from a study of OX40 agonist ivuxolimab in advanced cancers. For the study at large: Patients received ivuxolimab, an intravenous treatment, every 2 weeks at 0.01 to 10 mg/kg. Whole-study results and caveats: At 0.1 to 3.0 mg/kg, CD4+ and CD8+ blood T cells expanded clonally by week 6.

Profiling relied on immunoSEQ multiplex PCR, and the TCRdb table lists in-frame clones only, not all of them. This table has roughly 71,000 clones, roughly 89% appearing once. CDR3 length equals 15 residues. J lost 4 bases, V lost 1 base, and 6 bases had no gene match. Germline V gives CDR1 MGHRA, CDR2 YSYEKL. This clone was picked up a small number of times. Its specificity is not known. The receptor was isolated from an adult with an advanced solid tumor such as melanoma, head and neck, liver or kidney cancer. The chain has TRBV4-1 and TRBJ1-2, with 7 bases that match TRBD1. This sample comprised CD4+ or CD8+ T cells sorted from blood, obtained in a trial of the OX40 agonist ivuxolimab. CDR3 residues: CASSQVGGDSYGYTF. The CDR3 bases are TGCGCCAGCAGCCAAGTGGGGGGGGACAGCTATGGCTACACCTTC.